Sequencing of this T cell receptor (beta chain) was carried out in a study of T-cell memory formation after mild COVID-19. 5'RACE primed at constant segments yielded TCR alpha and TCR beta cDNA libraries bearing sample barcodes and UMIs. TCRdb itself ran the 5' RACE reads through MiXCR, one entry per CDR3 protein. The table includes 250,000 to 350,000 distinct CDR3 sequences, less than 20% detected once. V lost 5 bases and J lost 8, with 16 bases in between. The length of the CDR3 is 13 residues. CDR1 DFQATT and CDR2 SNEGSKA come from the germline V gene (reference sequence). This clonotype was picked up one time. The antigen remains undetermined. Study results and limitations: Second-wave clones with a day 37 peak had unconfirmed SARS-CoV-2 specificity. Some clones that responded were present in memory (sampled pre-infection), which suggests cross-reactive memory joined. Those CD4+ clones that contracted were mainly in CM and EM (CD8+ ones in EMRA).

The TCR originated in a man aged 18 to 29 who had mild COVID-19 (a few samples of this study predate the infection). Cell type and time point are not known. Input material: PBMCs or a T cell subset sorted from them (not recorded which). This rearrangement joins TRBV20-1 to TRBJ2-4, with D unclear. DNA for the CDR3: TGCAGTGCTTCCTACACGAACGCGGACATTCAGTACTTC. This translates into CSASYTNADIQYF.